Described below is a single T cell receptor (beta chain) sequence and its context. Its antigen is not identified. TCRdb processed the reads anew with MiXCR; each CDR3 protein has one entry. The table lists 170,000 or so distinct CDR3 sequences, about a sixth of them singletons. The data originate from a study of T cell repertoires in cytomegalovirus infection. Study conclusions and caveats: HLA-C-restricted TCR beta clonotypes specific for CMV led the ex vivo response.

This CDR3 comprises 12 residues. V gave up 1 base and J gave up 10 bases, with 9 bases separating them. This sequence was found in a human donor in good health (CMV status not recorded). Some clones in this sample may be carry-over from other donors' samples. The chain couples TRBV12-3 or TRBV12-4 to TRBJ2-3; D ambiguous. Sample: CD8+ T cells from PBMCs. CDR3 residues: CASSLDPVPQYF. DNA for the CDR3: TGTGCCAGCAGTTTAGATCCCGTCCCGCAGTATTTT.